These T cell receptor beta chains were read from a single sample in a study of technical replicates of blood from a handful of donors. The method was immunoSEQ multiplex PCR; TCRdb's version includes in-frame clones alone and lacks a portion of them. The sample consists of some 73,000 clones, roughly 90% of them appearing once. The sample was PBMCs. These TCRs come from a human donor in good health. Some clones in this sample may be carry-over from other donors' samples. Both conserved end residues are trimmed from each CDR3.

v_gene: TRBV19
j_gene: TRBJ1-5
CDR3aa: ASKFSPSNQPQH

v_gene: TRBV6-5
j_gene: TRBJ2-3
CDR3aa: ASRGGDTQY

v_gene: TRBV27
j_gene: TRBJ2-1
CDR3aa: ASSWRALAGSNEQF

v_gene: TRBV5-4
j_gene: TRBJ2-7
CDR3aa: ASSGGTGTGGREQY

v_gene: TRBV19
j_gene: TRBJ2-1
CDR3aa: AVTLAGNYNEQF

v_gene: TRBV11-1
j_gene: TRBJ1-3
CDR3aa: ASSSDRDSGNTIY

v_gene: TRBV7-3
j_gene: TRBJ2-3
CDR3aa: ASSSTSGDSGKQY

v_gene: TRBV7-8
j_gene: TRBJ2-7
CDR3aa: ASSLGGLGGEQY

v_gene: TRBV1
j_gene: TRBJ2-1
CDR3aa: TSSQDWTSGVNEQF

v_gene: TRBV10-3
j_gene: TRBJ2-7
CDR3aa: AISETGTYEQY

v_gene: TRBV4-1
j_gene: TRBJ2-5
CDR3aa: ASSQDGHETQETQY

v_gene: TRBV4-3
j_gene: TRBJ2-3
CDR3aa: ASSLIPMTSGGTDTQY

v_gene: TRBV7-2
j_gene: TRBJ2-7
CDR3aa: ASSRAAGDSYEQY

v_gene: TRBV6-5
j_gene: TRBJ1-1
CDR3aa: ASSYGDRVGTEAF

v_gene: TRBV5-6
j_gene: TRBJ1-2
CDR3aa: ASSPQDRLFGGYT

v_gene: TRBV5-4
j_gene: TRBJ2-1
CDR3aa: ASSQGTDYNEQF

v_gene: TRBV2
j_gene: TRBJ1-6
CDR3aa: ASSPLGGGVNNSPLH

v_gene: TRBV4-2
j_gene: TRBJ1-3
CDR3aa: ASSQDPDRADGGTIY

v_gene: TRBV18
j_gene: TRBJ1-5
CDR3aa: ASSGTNSNQPQH

v_gene: TRBV13
j_gene: TRBJ2-1
CDR3aa: ASRGTGLHEIGEQF

v_gene: TRBV2
j_gene: TRBJ2-5
CDR3aa: ATGLVQETQY

v_gene: TRBV29-1
j_gene: TRBJ1-2
CDR3aa: SVGTGGYGYT

v_gene: TRBV6-5
j_gene: TRBJ1-1
CDR3aa: ASSRQMNTEAF

v_gene: TRBV13
j_gene: TRBJ2-1
CDR3aa: ASSYAIAGGVAYNEQF

v_gene: TRBV7-9
j_gene: TRBJ2-7
CDR3aa: ASSSGLAGVIYEQY

v_gene: TRBV29-1
j_gene: TRBJ1-2
CDR3aa: SVEDTGQNYGYT

v_gene: TRBV5-6
j_gene: TRBJ2-1
CDR3aa: ASSSVLWTSGGANEQF

v_gene: TRBV27
j_gene: TRBJ2-1
CDR3aa: ASSFRTGGVNEQF

v_gene: TRBV6-1
j_gene: TRBJ2-5
CDR3aa: ASKPTYPREETQY

v_gene: TRBV28
j_gene: TRBJ2-1
CDR3aa: ASSFLGGINEQF

v_gene: TRBV6-5
j_gene: TRBJ2-3
CDR3aa: ASSRGGDAKDTQY

v_gene: TRBV7-9
j_gene: TRBJ2-1
CDR3aa: ASSRNRGTYNEQF

v_gene: TRBV11-1
j_gene: TRBJ1-5
CDR3aa: ASSSGVGNQPQH

v_gene: TRBV15
j_gene: TRBJ2-5
CDR3aa: ATSRITGVWETQY

v_gene: TRBV6-5
j_gene: TRBJ1-1
CDR3aa: ASSDRFYTEAF

v_gene: TRBV7-9
j_gene: TRBJ1-2
CDR3aa: ASSVTGVWGYT

v_gene: TRBV7-6
j_gene: TRBJ1-2
CDR3aa: ASSSTGGGLYGYT

v_gene: TRBV5-1
j_gene: TRBJ2-3
CDR3aa: ASRENGQGADTQY

v_gene: TRBV6-5
j_gene: TRBJ2-2
CDR3aa: ASRDDRATTGELF

v_gene: TRBV16
j_gene: TRBJ2-7
CDR3aa: ASRGIRGEQY

v_gene: TRBV2
j_gene: TRBJ2-1
CDR3aa: ASSELAGVNNEQF

v_gene: TRBV5-1
j_gene: TRBJ2-3
CDR3aa: ASSLYLAADTQY

v_gene: TRBV6-5
j_gene: TRBJ1-2
CDR3aa: ASSSLTVNYGYT

v_gene: TRBV18
j_gene: TRBJ2-3
CDR3aa: ASSPIQAFTDTQY

v_gene: TRBV2
j_gene: TRBJ1-5
CDR3aa: ASSAGDRGNQPQH

v_gene: TRBV5-1
j_gene: TRBJ2-7
CDR3aa: ASSTLPPGLAGFPYEQY

v_gene: TRBV6-5
j_gene: TRBJ2-1
CDR3aa: ASSSSSGSTEQF

v_gene: TRBV21-1
j_gene: TRBJ1-5
CDR3aa: ASSRISIAQH

v_gene: TRBV11-2
j_gene: TRBJ2-2
CDR3aa: ASSLGLAGTGELF

v_gene: TRBV30
j_gene: TRBJ2-5
CDR3aa: AWSSETQY

v_gene: TRBV27
j_gene: TRBJ1-4
CDR3aa: ASSSWTGQNEKLF